These 14 T cell receptor beta chains originate from one sample sequenced in a study of blood T cell repertoires in COVID-19. The repertoire was sequenced with immunoSEQ multiplex PCR; TCRdb's copy has only in-frame clones and lacks some. The sample comprises fewer than 80,000 clones, 80% to 90% of which are singletons, and approximately 5.8% rests with the top ten. What was sequenced was peripheral blood. All receptors come from a man aged 80 or over with COVID-19, enrolled during active disease.

V and J are TRBV27 and TRBJ1-3, with D possibly matching TRBD1 (5 bases). This CDR3 comprises 13 residues. Germline CDR1 MNHEY, CDR2 SMNVEV (reference sequence). Trimming took off 4 bases at V and 3 bases at J, with 7 bases between the two ends. The DNA for the CDR3 is TGTGCCAGCAGTTCGGGGGATGGAAACACCATATATTTT. Translating gives CASSSGDGNTIYF.

This chain links TRBV15 with TRBJ1-5; D not certain. Germline loops: CDR1 LNHNV, CDR2 YYDKDF (reference sequence). CDR3 length equals 15 residues. The V and J ends lost 0 bases and 4 bases respectively, with 10 bases between them. The CDR3 nucleotides read TGTGCCACCAGCAGAGACCTGACACGTAATCAGCCCCAGCATTTT. This encodes CATSRDLTRNQPQHF.

The chain has TRBV9 and TRBJ2-6, with D possibly matching TRBD1 (5 bases). This CDR3 region has 18 residues. In germline, CDR1 is SGDLS, CDR2 YYNGEE. V gave up 0 bases and J gave up 2 bases, with 15 bases separating them. Here the CDR3 DNA reads TGTGCCAGCAGCGTAGTTGGCTCCACAGGTGCTGGGGCCAACGTCCTGACTTTC. This gives the protein CASSVVGSTGAGANVLTF.

The genes are TRBV11-2 and TRBJ2-5, with D tentatively TRBD1 (5 bases). The CDR3 is 12 residues long. Trimming pared 0 bases from V and 11 bases from J, leaving 10 bases between. Germline V gives CDR1 SGHAT, CDR2 FQNNGV. CDR3 protein: CASSLDQGSQYF. As DNA, the CDR3 is TGTGCCAGCAGCTTAGATCAGGGCTCACAGTACTTC.

The chain carries TRBV7-9 and TRBJ1-4; no definite D call. The germline V and J ends were trimmed by 5 bases and 8 bases, with 18 bases remaining between them. CDR1 is SEHNR and CDR2 is FQNEAQ in the germline V gene (reference sequence). This CDR3 comprises 15 residues. CDR3 bases: TGTGCCAGCAGCCCATCTCACGGGGTCGGCGAAAAACTGTTTTTT. It is translated as CASSPSHGVGEKLFF.

The chain combines TRBV4-1 with TRBJ2-1, with TRBD1 as a possible D gene (7 bases). The CDR3 has 15 amino acids. Germline lookup yields CDR1 MGHRA and CDR2 YSYEKL. V lost 6 bases to trimming and J lost 4 bases, with 16 bases between them. The CDR3 spells CASRQTGAGYNEQFF. CDR3 nucleotide sequence: TGCGCCAGCAGGCAAACAGGGGCGGGGTACAATGAGCAGTTCTTC.

The CDR3 DNA reads as TGTGCCAGCAGCGGGACAGGGGCTAGCAATCAGCCCCAGCATTTT. It yields the protein CASSGTGASNQPQHF. V is TRBV7-9 and J is TRBJ1-5, with TRBD1 matching over 10 bases. V lost 5 bases, J lost 0 bases, and 1 base stayed unmatched. The CDR3 has 15 amino acids. CDR1 and CDR2 (germline): SEHNR, FQNEAQ (reference sequence).

The chain employs TRBV28 and TRBJ1-6; D is unresolved. The ends were cut back, 7 bases at V and 4 bases at J, with 17 bases in the middle. Looked up from germline, CDR1 is MDHEN and CDR2 is SYDVKM. CDR3 length: 16 residues. The DNA of the CDR3 is TGTGCCAGCACACCCACCAGACACGAATATAATTCACCCCTCCACTTT. Protein sequence: CASTPTRHEYNSPLHF.

The V and J genes are TRBV11-2 and TRBJ2-2; D uncertain. The CDR3 contains 14 residues. The V end lost 3 bases, the J end lost 2 bases, and 7 bases lay between the germline ends. In germline, CDR1 is SGHAT, CDR2 FQNNGV. CDR3 region: CASSLSRNTGELFF. The CDR3 bases are TGTGCCAGCAGCTTGTCCAGAAACACCGGGGAGCTGTTTTTT.

The chain recombines TRBV7-8 with TRBJ1-1; D call uncertain. CDR1 SGHVS and CDR2 FQNEAQ come from the germline V gene. CDR3 length equals 12 residues. With 4 bases removed from V and 1 base from J, the gap between germline ends came to 4 bases. The CDR3 DNA sequence: TGTGCCAGCAGCTATCAGAACACTGAAGCTTTCTTT. This sequence encodes CASSYQNTEAFF.

The rearrangement links TRBV3-1 (or the pseudogene TRBV3-2) to TRBJ2-7; 8 bases agree with TRBD1. The CDR3 spans 15 residues. With V trimmed by 1 base and J by 2 bases, 4 bases remained unmatched. Germline V gives CDR1 LGHDT, CDR2 YNNKEL (reference sequence). CDR3 bases: TGTGCCAGCAGCCAAGCTGGGACAGGACCCTACGAGCAGTACTTC. Translated, it gives CASSQAGTGPYEQYF.

The rearrangement joins TRBV12-3 or TRBV12-4 to TRBJ2-1; D perhaps matches TRBD2 (6 bases). CDR3 size: 13 residues. V was cut by 6 bases and J by 9 bases, with 15 bases left in between. DNA of the CDR3: TGTGCCAGCAGCCGAACTAGCAACGGTGAGCAGTTCTTC. Its protein product is CASSRTSNGEQFF.

This chain joins TRBV6-2 or TRBV6-3 and TRBJ1-2; 7 bases agree with TRBD1. This CDR3 contains 16 residues. Trimming at V came to 4 bases and at J to 6 bases, leaving 14 bases not matched to a gene. Germline CDR1 is MNHEY and CDR2 is SVGEGT. The CDR3 is CASSSPGQPSRDGYTF. In DNA, the CDR3 is TGTGCCAGCAGTTCGCCGGGACAGCCCTCGAGAGATGGCTACACCTTC.

V usage is TRBV7-9 and J usage is TRBJ1-2; possibly TRBD1 for D (6 bases). CDR1 is SEHNR and CDR2 is FQNEAQ in the germline V gene (reference sequence). The CDR3 is 15 amino acids. The V end was cut by 5 bases, the J end by 1 base, with 14 bases between. CDR3 sequence: CASSPSGQVNYGYTF. As DNA, the CDR3 is TGTGCCAGCAGCCCTTCGGGACAAGTTAACTATGGCTACACCTTC.